This TCR beta chain was captured by sequencing in a study of Ad26.COV2.S vaccination and SARS-CoV-2 variants. Whole-study context: Ad26.COV2.S shots went into the muscle once or twice, 56 days apart. General observations from the study: People who got the vaccine or the placebo had similar non-spike TCR breadth.

The treatment denotes: approximately 18 received Ad26.COV2.S at low or high dose, single or two shots; several received placebo; per-sample allocation not given. Collection of samples fell on day 63 after the first vaccine or placebo injection. TCRdb's copy holds only in-frame clones and misses some; the assay was immunoSEQ multiplex PCR. The sample has 320,000 or so clones, about 90% seen once; the top ten hold about 5.4%. This clone was detected once. What it binds is not known. The sequenced sample was peripheral blood, obtained in a trial of Ad26.COV2.S vaccine versus placebo. This TCR was sampled from a person aged 18-65 years who received the Ad26.COV2.S COVID-19 vaccine or a placebo.

The CDR3 DNA reads as TGTGCCAGCAGCTCCGGGACAGGGGGCGGTCAGGATGGCTACACCTTC. This encodes CASSSGTGGGQDGYTF. The rearrangement links TRBV2 to TRBJ1-2; TRBD1 agrees at 12 bases. V shed 6 bases and J 6 bases; nucleotides not matched to a gene: 11. This CDR3 spans 16 amino acids. CDR1 and CDR2 (germline): SNHLY, FYNNEI.